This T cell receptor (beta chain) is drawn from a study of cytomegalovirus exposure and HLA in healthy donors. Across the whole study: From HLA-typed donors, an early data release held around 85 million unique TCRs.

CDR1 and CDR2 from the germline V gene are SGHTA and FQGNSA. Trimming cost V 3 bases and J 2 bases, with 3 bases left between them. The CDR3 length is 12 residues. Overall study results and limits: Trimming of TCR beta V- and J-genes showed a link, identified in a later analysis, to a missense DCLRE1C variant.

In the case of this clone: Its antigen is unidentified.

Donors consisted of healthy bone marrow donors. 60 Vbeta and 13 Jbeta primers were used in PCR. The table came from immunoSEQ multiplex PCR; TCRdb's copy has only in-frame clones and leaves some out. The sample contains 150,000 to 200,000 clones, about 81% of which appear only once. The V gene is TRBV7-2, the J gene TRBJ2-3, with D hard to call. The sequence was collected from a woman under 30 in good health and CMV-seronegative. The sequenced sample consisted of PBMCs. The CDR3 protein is CASSFHTDTQYF. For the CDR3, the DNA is TGTGCCAGCAGCTTCCACACAGATACGCAGTATTTT.